The present T cell receptor beta chain was sequenced within a study of IL-17A CD8 T cells in psoriatic arthritis synovium. Looking at the study overall: The study was designed to define the phenotype, molecular profile and function of synovial IL-17A+CD8+ T cells in the pathogenesis of psoriatic arthritis.

Synovial fluid effusions were aspirated from actively inflamed joints of psoriatic arthritis patients. Memory CD8+ T cells in synovial fluid were sorted patient by patient into Tc17 (IL-17A+) cells, bulk memory cells and Tc1 (IL-17A-IFNgamma+) cells in order to compare their TCR repertoires. Psoriatic arthritis patients met the Classification of Psoriatic Arthritis Study Group (CASPAR) criteria. The bulk memory CD8+ T cell sort included CD45RA-CD27+/- cells together with CD45RA+CD27- cells. Sorted CD8+ T cell subsets from the synovial fluid of three patients with psoriatic arthritis were subjected to TCRbeta sequencing. Before use, synovial fluid mononuclear cells were separated with Lymphoprep and cryopreserved in liquid nitrogen. The medium used for cryopreservation had roughly 47% fetal calf serum and approximately 10% dimethyl sulfoxide. Overall study results and their limits: Only a few patients were included in the TCR sequencing, a limited sample size that the authors acknowledged. Although over 4.5% of the repertoire was occupied by some individual clones, most synovial CD8+ subsets remained polyclonal. Cells were obtained from synovial fluid rather than synovial tissue, because no psoriatic arthritis synovial tissue samples were available.

Turning to this clone: Its antigen is currently not known. No quality values exist for individual bases; no much larger clone is one base distant.

After DNA extraction (Qiagen), TCRbeta V-D-J rearrangements were amplified in a bias-controlled manner and then sequenced at high throughput (immunoSEQ; Adaptive Biotech). The authors' analysis ran thus. The immunoSEQ Analyzer platform was used for sequence-level analysis of productive sequences. Clonality was calculated as 1 minus Pielou's evenness, so values run from 0 (highly polyclonal) up to 1 (monoclonal). Repertoire overlap between subsets was quantified with the Morisita index, from 0 (no similarity) to 1 (complete similarity). TCRdb stores this immuneACCESS table with in-frame sequences only. Part of the clones is absent; in the studies checked, under half of the shortfall reflects unresolved V genes, and no reason is known for the rest. V and J calls and clone size are copied from that table; D and trimming were computed from the DNA. This sample lists approximately 2,500 clones; 55% to 80% were detected once. The ten largest clonotypes hold around 14% of the sample.

The TCR comes from a human donor with psoriatic arthritis. The sequenced material came from memory CD8+ T cells from synovial fluid. The sample's cell subset or site label, decoded: bulk memory CD8+ T cells (CD45RA-CD27+/- and CD45RA+CD27-).

The DNA sequence is TGTGCCAGTAGTTTGACGGCGCGAGGCACTGAAGCTTTCTTT. Translated, it gives CASSLTARGTEAFF. The chain is encoded by TRBV19 joined to TRBJ1-1, with the D gene not confidently named. CDR1 is given as LNHDA and CDR2 as SQIVND, both from the germline V gene (reference sequence). Deletion took 5 bases off V and 4 bases off J, with a span of 14 bases between the germline ends. The CDR3 measures 14 amino acids from cysteine to phenylalanine. Only CDR3 DNA is held: 42 bases, read in frame from base 1.